These 20 T cell receptor beta chains share one sample of origin, sequenced in a study of T cell responses to AZD1222 COVID-19 vaccine. Sequencing was performed with immunoSEQ multiplex PCR; in TCRdb, only in-frame clones are kept and a portion is missing. The sample holds 90,000 to 150,000 clones; 80% to 90% are singletons and the top ten take approximately 8.8%. The specimen was peripheral blood, collected on day 0 of AZD1222 vaccination. These receptors originate from an adult in good health.

Only one count was recorded for this clone. V is TRBV12-3 or TRBV12-4 and J is TRBJ1-2; D uncertain. The CDR3 is 12 residues long. The ends were cut back, 5 bases at V and 1 base at J, with 5 bases in the middle. The DNA of the CDR3 is TGTGCCAGCAGTCGTGGTAACTATGGCTACACCTTC. Translation: CASSRGNYGYTF.

The genes are TRBV28 and TRBJ2-7, with 8 bases matching TRBD1. The J segment lost 5 bases and the V segment lost 2 bases, leaving 5 bases of the junction unmatched. The germline V gene encodes CDR1 MDHEN and CDR2 SYDVKM. CDR3 length: 14 amino acids. DNA for the CDR3: TGTGCCAGCAGTTTAGCCCAGGGGGCGGACGAGCAGTACTTC. It specifies CASSLAQGADEQYF.

The V call is TRBV6-2 or TRBV6-3, the J call TRBJ2-3; 11 bases are a match to TRBD2. After removal of 2 bases from V and 0 bases from J, the junction contained 16 bases not matched to a gene. The length of the CDR3 is 21 residues. CDR1 and CDR2 from the germline V gene are MNHEY and SVGEGT. The CDR3 sequence is CASSYTSGLADYISSTDTQYF. In nucleotides, the CDR3 is TGTGCCAGCAGTTACACGTCGGGACTAGCGGATTATATATCTAGCACAGATACGCAGTATTTT.

The gene calls are TRBV6-5 and TRBJ2-1, with 8 positions matching TRBD2. The CDR3 length is 13 residues. CDR1 MNHEY and CDR2 SVGAGI come from the germline V gene. V was clipped by 7 bases and J by 9 bases; unmatched bases: 8. This CDR3 is CASKPGGDGEQFF. Written as DNA, the CDR3 is TGTGCCAGCAAACCCGGGGGGGATGGTGAGCAGTTCTTC.

The chain is built from TRBV29-1 and TRBJ1-1, with 7 bases fitting TRBD1. The J segment lost 4 bases and the V segment lost 6 bases, leaving 5 bases of the junction unmatched. The CDR3 is 12 residues long. Germline V lookup: CDR1 SQVTM, CDR2 ANQGSEA. CDR3: CSVNRGGTEAFF. As DNA, the CDR3 is TGCAGCGTCAACAGGGGAGGCACTGAAGCTTTCTTT. The full variable domain, completed using reference TRBV29-1 and TRBJ1-1, is SAVISQKPSRDICQRGTSLTIQCQVDSQVTMMFWYRQQPGQSLTLIATANQGSEATYESGFVIDKFPISRPNLTFSTLTVSNMSPEDSSIYLCSVNRGGTEAFFGQGTRLTVV.

The genes are TRBV24-1 and TRBJ2-7, with 10 bases matching TRBD1. This CDR3 has 13 residues. Per germline, CDR1 KGHDR and CDR2 SFDVKD. J was trimmed by 4 bases and V by 5 bases; bases with no gene match: 1. The CDR3 reads CATSGDRGYEQYF. DNA of the CDR3: TGTGCCACCAGTGGGGACAGGGGTTACGAGCAGTACTTC.

The chain has TRBV5-3 and TRBJ2-1, with 8 nucleotides matching TRBD1. TRBV5-3 is identified as an open reading frame with a role that is uncertain. CDR3 length equals 14 residues. The V gene end was trimmed by 4 bases and the J gene end by 10 bases; junction bases not matched to a gene: 10. The CDR3, as DNA: TGTGCCAGAAGCCCCAGGACAGGGAAAAACGAGCAGTTCTTC. Translating it yields CARSPRTGKNEQFF.

This chain connects TRBV4-3 to TRBJ1-1; 9 bases fit TRBD1. Germline CDR1 reads LGHNA; CDR2 reads YSLEER. CDR3 length equals 14 residues. Unmatched junction bases numbered 6, after V lost 4 bases and J lost 6 bases. Written as DNA, the CDR3 is TGCGCCAGCAGCCCCGGACAGGGGAAGGCTGAAGCTTTCTTT. Protein: CASSPGQGKAEAFF.

The chain uses TRBV7-2 and TRBJ2-1; the D gene is possibly TRBD2 (7 bases). V dropped 3 bases and J dropped 0 bases, with 12 bases sitting between them. The CDR3 loop spans 16 amino acids. Germline CDR1 SGHTA, CDR2 FQGNSA. In DNA form, the CDR3 reads TGTGCCAGCAGCTTTAAGGGGGGGACCTCCTACAATGAGCAGTTCTTC. This translates into CASSFKGGTSYNEQFF. Full variable domain (missing parts from reference TRBV7-2 and TRBJ2-1): GAGVSQSPSNKVTEKGKDVELRCDPISGHTALYWYRQSLGQGLEFLIYFQGNSAPDKSGLPSDRFSAERTGGSVSTLTIQRTQQEDSAVYLCASSFKGGTSYNEQFFGPGTRLTVL.

The chain links TRBV3-1 (or the pseudogene TRBV3-2) to TRBJ1-5; D call uncertain. CDR3 length: 15 residues. Between the trimmed V and J ends, which lost 5 bases and 0 bases, there was a span of 11 bases. CDR1 is LGHDT and CDR2 is YNNKEL in the germline V gene (reference sequence). CDR3 residues: CASSGAWNSNQPQHF. Here the CDR3 DNA reads TGTGCCAGCAGCGGAGCCTGGAATAGCAATCAGCCCCAGCATTTT.

Here the CDR3 DNA reads TGTGCCAGCAGTGAAAAGTCCCCGGGACAGGGTAACTATGGCTACACCTTC. Translating it yields CASSEKSPGQGNYGYTF. The rearrangement links TRBV2 to TRBJ1-2, with 9 bases lining up with TRBD1. This CDR3 has 17 amino acids. The germline V gene encodes CDR1 SNHLY and CDR2 FYNNEI. The junction had 8 bases not matched to a gene; V was cut back by 2 bases and J by 1 base.

This clone came up once. The J gene is TRBJ2-7, the V gene TRBV27; 8 bases match TRBD1. This CDR3 has 14 residues. Trimming took 6 bases from V and 1 from J; bases not matched to a gene: 5. Germline V gene lookup returns CDR1 MNHEY and CDR2 SMNVEV (reference sequence). The CDR3 DNA is TGTGCCAGCAGCCGGACAGGGTATTCCTACGAGCAGTACTTC. Residues: CASSRTGYSYEQYF.

V gene TRBV12-5 combines with J gene TRBJ1-1; TRBD1 agrees at 9 bases. With 10 bases clipped from V and 0 bases from J, the junction kept 9 bases outside the gene matches. The germline CDR1 and CDR2 sequences are LGHNT and FRNRAP. This CDR3 is 15 amino acids long. The CDR3 DNA is TGTGCTACCGAGACAGGGGGTCTCATGAACACTGAAGCTTTCTTT. It specifies CATETGGLMNTEAFF.

CDR3 DNA sequence: TGTGCCAGCACGTCCCGCGCCAGGGCTGACGAGAATGGCTACACCTTC. Translated: CASTSRARADENGYTF. The chain joins TRBV5-4 to TRBJ1-2; possible D gene TRBD1, 5 bases. This CDR3 has 16 residues. Trimming shortened V by 6 bases and J by 6 bases, and 24 bases separated the two germline ends. Germline loops: CDR1 SGHNT, CDR2 YYREEE (reference sequence).

This clone occurred once. This chain joins TRBV30 and TRBJ2-2; D is perhaps TRBD1 or TRBD2 (5 bases each). V lost 5 bases, J lost 3 bases, and 7 bases lay in between. This CDR3 is built from 12 residues. Germline V gene sequence: CDR1 GTSNPN, CDR2 SVGIG (reference sequence). This CDR3 reads CAWGTYTGELFF. The CDR3 DNA reads TGTGCCTGGGGGACCTACACCGGGGAGCTGTTTTTT.

The rearrangement uses TRBV27 and TRBJ2-7; D is unclear. Per germline, CDR1 MNHEY and CDR2 SMNVEV (reference sequence). V shed 2 bases and J shed 0 bases, with 8 bases lying between them. This CDR3 comprises 14 residues. This CDR3 is CASSLGRYSYEQYF. The CDR3 region has the DNA TGTGCCAGCAGTTTAGGCCGGTACTCCTACGAGCAGTACTTC.

The chain combines TRBV27 with TRBJ1-2; 8 positions match TRBD1. CDR3 size: 15 residues. V was pared by 5 bases and J by 10 bases, with 15 bases of the junction left unmatched. Germline loops: CDR1 MNHEY, CDR2 SMNVEV (reference sequence). CDR3 loop: CASSTSWTGRLDYTF. The CDR3 nucleotides are TGTGCCAGCAGTACGTCATGGACAGGGAGGTTGGACTACACCTTC.

The DNA for the CDR3 is TGTGCCAGCAGCTTGGACGAGGGCCACTACGAGCAGTACTTC. Its translation is CASSLDEGHYEQYF. The gene calls are TRBV5-8 and TRBJ2-7; D may be TRBD2 (5 bases). V was shortened by 0 bases and J by 3 bases, with 10 bases between the two germline ends. This CDR3 has 14 amino acids. Looked up from germline, CDR1 is SGHTS and CDR2 is YDEGEE. Full variable domain (missing parts from reference TRBV5-8 and TRBJ2-7): EAGVTQSPTHLIKTRGQQATLRCSPISGHTSVYWYQQALGLGLQFLLWYDEGEERNRGNFPPRFSGRQFPNYSSELNVNALELEDSALYLCASSLDEGHYEQYFGPGTRLTVT.

The CDR3: CAALGQEKLFF. CDR3 DNA: TGTGCCGCACTGGGACAGGAAAAACTGTTTTTT. V and J are TRBV6-5 and TRBJ1-4, with 7 bases fitting TRBD1. The CDR3 has 11 residues. Germline CDR1 reads MNHEY; CDR2 reads SVGAGI. Losses at the gene ends were 11 bases for V and 8 bases for J; bases not matched to a gene: 5.

CDR3 nucleotide sequence: TGTGCCAGCAGTCCCCAGGGTCCTAAGGGCTACACCTTC. Translation: CASSPQGPKGYTF. The chain carries TRBV27 and TRBJ1-2, with a weak D call TRBD1 (5 bases). The CDR3 spans 13 residues. V lost 5 bases and J 8 bases, leaving 15 bases between the germline ends. Looked up from germline, CDR1 is MNHEY and CDR2 is SMNVEV (reference sequence).